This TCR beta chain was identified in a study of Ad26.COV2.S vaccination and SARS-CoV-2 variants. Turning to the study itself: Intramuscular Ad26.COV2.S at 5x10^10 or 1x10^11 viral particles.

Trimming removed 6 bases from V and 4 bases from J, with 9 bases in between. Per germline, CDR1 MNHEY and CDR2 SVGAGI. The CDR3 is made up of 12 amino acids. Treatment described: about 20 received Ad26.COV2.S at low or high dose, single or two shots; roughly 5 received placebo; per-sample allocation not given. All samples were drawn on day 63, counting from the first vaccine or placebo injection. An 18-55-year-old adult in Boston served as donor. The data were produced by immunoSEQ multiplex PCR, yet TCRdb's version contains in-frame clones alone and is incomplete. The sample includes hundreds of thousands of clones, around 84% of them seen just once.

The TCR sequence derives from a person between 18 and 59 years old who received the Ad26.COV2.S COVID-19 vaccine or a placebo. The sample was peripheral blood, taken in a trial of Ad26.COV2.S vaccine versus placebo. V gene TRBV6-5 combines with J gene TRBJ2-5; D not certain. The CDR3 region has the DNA TGTGCCAGCAGCCAATTGGGAGAGACCCAGTACTTC. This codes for CASSQLGETQYF.